This T cell receptor beta chain was obtained from a study of OX40 agonist ivuxolimab in advanced cancers. Study details: Clinicians treated patients with ivuxolimab, an agonistic anti-OX40 (CD134) antibody. Ivuxolimab doses were 0.01, 0.1, 0.3, 1.5, 3 or 10 mg/kg every 2 weeks. Age averaged around 60 years (range roughly 23 to 79), and more than 80% were male. Three patients, one with hepatocellular carcinoma and two with cutaneous melanoma, responded partially.

Sequencing was performed with immunoSEQ multiplex PCR; in TCRdb, only in-frame clones are kept and a portion is missing. The profile shows about 110,000 clones, 75% to 95% of them singletons. CDR1 is SGDLS and CDR2 is YYNGEE in the germline V gene. The CDR3 length is 14 residues. V lost 4 bases and J 4 bases, leaving 14 bases between the germline ends. The J gene is TRBJ1-1, the V gene TRBV9; a possible D gene is TRBD1 (5 bases). Sequenced here: CD4+ or CD8+ T cells sorted from blood, sampled in a trial of the OX40 agonist ivuxolimab. This clonotype originated in an adult with an advanced solid tumor such as melanoma, head and neck, liver or kidney cancer. The CDR3 nucleotides read TGTGCCAGCAGCTCACCGGCGGGGCGCACTGAAGCTTTCTTT. Encoded protein: CASSSPAGRTEAFF.